These T cell receptor beta chains were read from a single sample in a study of CD8+ T cells in alopecia areata. TCRdb's table, derived via immunoSEQ multiplex PCR, lists solely in-frame clones and lacks some. The repertoire holds under 250,000 clones, with around 62% as singletons. Source: CD4+ T cells sorted from blood, taken at week 0. All receptors derive from a human donor with alopecia areata. Each CDR3 is given with its conserved first and last residue. The order of the fields is D gene, V gene, clone size, J gene, CDR3 DNA, CDR3 protein. The D gene is left open where the match is weak. Size values are once, few and many counts, or a class for expanded clones, and some rows have none.

-	TRBV4-1	-	TRBJ1-1	TGCGCCAGCAGCCAACCAACGGGGCGCAGGGTGAACACTGAAGCTTTCTTT	CASSQPTGRRVNTEAFF
TRBD1	TRBV5-6	-	TRBJ2-3	TGTGCCAGCAGCACGGGACAGGGGGTTTTAGATACGCAGTATTTT	CASSTGQGVLDTQYF
-	TRBV5-1	once	TRBJ2-6	TGCGCCAGCAGCGCCCTGAGCTCTGGGGCCAACGTCCTGACTTTC	CASSALSSGANVLTF
-	TRBV7-9	-	TRBJ1-4	TGTGCCAGCAGCTTAGTTGCGGAAAAACTGTTTTTT	CASSLVAEKLFF
-	TRBV5-1	-	TRBJ1-2	TGCGCCAGCAGCTTGTGGGGTAGCTACACCTTC	CASSLWGSYTF
TRBD1	TRBV10-3	-	TRBJ1-1	TGTGCCATCAGTTCCTTCCGGGACAGGGGCGCCCGGGGCACTGAAGCTTTCTTT	CAISSFRDRGARGTEAFF
-	TRBV30	-	TRBJ1-5	TGTGCCTGGAGGACAGGCGGCAATCAGCCCCAGCATTTT	CAWRTGGNQPQHF
-	TRBV30	few	TRBJ1-5	TGTGCCTGGAGTTCGGGGACAAATCAGCCCCAGCATTTT	CAWSSGTNQPQHF
TRBD2	TRBV30	-	TRBJ2-3	TGTGCCTGGAGAGCGGGGGGGATAACAGATACGCAGTATTTT	CAWRAGGITDTQYF
-	TRBV30	-	TRBJ2-5	TGTGCCTGGAGTGTCGGAGCGAAGACCCAGTACTTC	CAWSVGAKTQYF
-	TRBV4-1	few	TRBJ1-3	TGCGCCAGCAGCCAAGTTAGCCTTTCAGACTCTGGAAACACCATATATTTT	CASSQVSLSDSGNTIYF
-	TRBV5-1	-	TRBJ2-5	TGCGCCAGCAGGATAGAGGAGACCCAGTACTTC	CASRIEETQYF
-	TRBV5-1	-	TRBJ2-1	TGCGCCAGCAGCATAGCCCCGGGCGCCTACAATGAGCAGTTCTTC	CASSIAPGAYNEQFF
TRBD2	TRBV29-1	-	TRBJ2-1	TGCAGCGTTCGGACTAGCGGGGGGACCTACAATGAGCAGTTCTTC	CSVRTSGGTYNEQFF
TRBD1	TRBV29-1	-	TRBJ1-2	TGCAGCGTAACAGGGGAGGACTATGGCTACACCTTC	CSVTGEDYGYTF
TRBD2	TRBV29-1	few	TRBJ2-5	TGCAGCGGGAGGACTAGCGGGAGTTTGGAGACCCAGTACTTC	CSGRTSGSLETQYF
-	TRBV27	-	TRBJ2-3	TGTGCCAGCAGTTTATCGGTGAATAAGGATACGCAGTATTTT	CASSLSVNKDTQYF
-	TRBV5-1	-	TRBJ2-7	TGCGCCAGCAGCTTCGGAGGGCCTTCCTACGAGCAGTACTTC	CASSFGGPSYEQYF
-	TRBV29-1	-	TRBJ1-5	TGCAGCGTTGGACCAGGTGGTGGACAGCCCCAGCATTTT	CSVGPGGGQPQHF
TRBD2	TRBV29-1	-	TRBJ2-1	TGCAGCGTTCGGGGGACTAGCCCCTACAATGAGCAGTTCTTC	CSVRGTSPYNEQFF
-	TRBV29-1	-	TRBJ1-1	TGCAGCGGTTGGAGCCAAAAGTGGACCGAAGAAGCTTTCTTT	CSGWSQKWTEEAFF
-	TRBV15	-	TRBJ2-2	TGTGCCACCAGCACCAGATACCAGAACACCGGGGAGCTGTTTTTT	CATSTRYQNTGELFF
-	TRBV19	few	TRBJ1-4	TGTGCCAGTAGTGCCCGGGGTTCTGGAGGTGAAAAACTGTTTTTT	CASSARGSGGEKLFF
-	TRBV29-1	-	TRBJ1-1	TGCAGCGTTGATGCCGGTGGGACTGAAGCTTTCTTT	CSVDAGGTEAFF
-	TRBV9	-	TRBJ2-3	TGTGCCAGCAGCGTATTTGGAGCGGATACGCAGTATTTT	CASSVFGADTQYF
-	TRBV18	few	TRBJ2-5	TGTGCCAGCTCACCCGCTCGTCTGCAAGAGACCCAGTACTTC	CASSPARLQETQYF
-	TRBV5-1	-	TRBJ1-2	TGCGCCAGCAGCCACGACCGGGGTTTTAGCGGCTACACCTTC	CASSHDRGFSGYTF
-	TRBV5-4	-	TRBJ2-3	TGTGCCAGCAGCCGACGACGGGGCGATACGCAGTATTTT	CASSRRRGDTQYF